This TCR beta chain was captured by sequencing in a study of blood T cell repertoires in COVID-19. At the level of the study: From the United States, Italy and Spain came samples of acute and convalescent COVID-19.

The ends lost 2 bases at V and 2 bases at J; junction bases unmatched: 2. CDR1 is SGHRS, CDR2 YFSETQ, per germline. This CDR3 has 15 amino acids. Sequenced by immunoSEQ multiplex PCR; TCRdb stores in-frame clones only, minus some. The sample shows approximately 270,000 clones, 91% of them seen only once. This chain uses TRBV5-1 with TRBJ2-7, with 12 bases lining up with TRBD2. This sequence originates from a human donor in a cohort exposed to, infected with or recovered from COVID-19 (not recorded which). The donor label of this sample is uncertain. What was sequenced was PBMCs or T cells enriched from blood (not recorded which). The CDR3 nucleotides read TGCGCCAGCAGCTTCACTAGCGGGGGGACCTACGAGCAGTACTTC. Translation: CASSFTSGGTYEQYF. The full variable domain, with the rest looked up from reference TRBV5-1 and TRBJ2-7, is KAGVTQTPRYLIKTRGQQVTLSCSPISGHRSVSWYQQTPGQGLQFLFEYFSETQRNKGNFPGRFSGRQFSNSRSEMNVSTLELGDSALYLCASSFTSGGTYEQYFGPGTRLTVT.